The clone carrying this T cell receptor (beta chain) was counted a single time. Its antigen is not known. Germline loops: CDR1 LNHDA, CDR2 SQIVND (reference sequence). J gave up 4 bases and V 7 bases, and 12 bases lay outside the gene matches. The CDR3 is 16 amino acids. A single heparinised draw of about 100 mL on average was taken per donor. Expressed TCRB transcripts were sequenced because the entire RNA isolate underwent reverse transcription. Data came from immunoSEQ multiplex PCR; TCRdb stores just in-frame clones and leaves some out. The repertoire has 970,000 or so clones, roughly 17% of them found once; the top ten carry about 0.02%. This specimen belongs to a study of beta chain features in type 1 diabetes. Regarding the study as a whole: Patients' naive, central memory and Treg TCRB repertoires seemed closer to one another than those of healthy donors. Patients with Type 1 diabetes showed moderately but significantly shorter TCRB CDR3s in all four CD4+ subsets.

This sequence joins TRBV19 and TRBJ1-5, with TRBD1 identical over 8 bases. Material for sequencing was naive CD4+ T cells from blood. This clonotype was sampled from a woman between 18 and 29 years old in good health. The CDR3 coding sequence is TGTGCCAGTAACGACAGGGGCCCCCTTAGTAATCAGCCCCAGCATTTT. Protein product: CASNDRGPLSNQPQHF.